Listed below are T cell receptor beta chains from one sample, sequenced in a study of blood T cell repertoires in COVID-19. Libraries were prepared by immunoSEQ multiplex PCR; TCRdb keeps only in-frame clonotypes and omits some of them. The repertoire consists of a few hundred thousand clones, with around 90% occurring once and the leading ten covering 1.2%. Sample: PBMCs or T cells enriched from blood (not recorded which). These receptor sequences come from a woman aged 18-29 years who had recovered from COVID-19. The CDR3 runs from the conserved cysteine through the conserved F or W. The D gene is left open where the match is weak. Clone size is given for some rows only: seen once, a few or many times, or a class if the clone is expanded.

V	J	D	size	length	DNA	CDR3
TRBV5-1	TRBJ1-3	-	-	16	TGCGCCAGCAGCTTGAGCGGCACCTCCTCTGGAAACACCATATATTTT	CASSLSGTSSGNTIYF
TRBV11-3	TRBJ1-1	-	-	15	TGTGCCAGCAGCATTTCCATTCCAGAGAACACTGAAGCTTTCTTT	CASSISIPENTEAFF
TRBV3-1/TRBV3-2	TRBJ2-7	-	-	12	TGTGCCAGCAGCCTCAACTCGCGGGAGCAGTACTTC	CASSLNSREQYF
TRBV5-4	TRBJ2-7	-	-	14	TGTGCCAGCAGCTTGGACGGTCCCTCCTACGAGCAGTACTTC	CASSLDGPSYEQYF
TRBV19	TRBJ2-7	TRBD2	-	15	TGTGCCAGTAGTGTCAGCGGGGGGACCATCTACGAGCAGTACTTC	CASSVSGGTIYEQYF
TRBV4-2	TRBJ1-2	-	-	15	TGTGCCAGCAGCCATGACAGGATAGTGGACTATGGCTACACCTTC	CASSHDRIVDYGYTF
TRBV6-2/TRBV6-3	TRBJ2-1	TRBD1	-	17	TGTGCCAGCAGTTACCCCCTCAGGGGGCAAGACTACAATGAGCAGTTCTTC	CASSYPLRGQDYNEQFF
TRBV7-6	TRBJ2-5	-	-	15	TGTGCCAGCAGCCCCGCGGGGGCCAGACAAGAGACCCAGTACTTC	CASSPAGARQETQYF
TRBV6-1	TRBJ1-3	-	-	14	TGTGCCAGCAGTGAAGCCGTCCCGGGAAACACCATATATTTT	CASSEAVPGNTIYF
TRBV9	TRBJ2-3	-	-	12	TGTGCCAGCAGCGTAGGCGGCATGAGGCAGTATTTT	CASSVGGMRQYF
TRBV6-1	TRBJ2-1	-	-	12	TGTGCCAGCAGCCGGTTCGGCGGTGAGCAGTTCTTC	CASSRFGGEQFF
TRBV5-1	TRBJ2-3	TRBD1	-	16	TGCGCCAGCAGCTTGGTTACAGGGGGTGGAACAGATACGCAGTATTTT	CASSLVTGGGTDTQYF
TRBV28	TRBJ2-7	TRBD1	-	15	TGTGCCAGCAGTTTCAAAGGGGGCGCGGCCTACGAGCAGTACTTC	CASSFKGGAAYEQYF
TRBV6-5	TRBJ1-3	-	-	14	TGTGCCAGCAGACCCAGGGTCGACGGAAACACCATATATTTT	CASRPRVDGNTIYF
TRBV4-3	TRBJ1-3	-	few	13	TGCGCCAGCAGCCAACTCTCTGGAAACACCATATATTTT	CASSQLSGNTIYF
TRBV9	TRBJ2-7	TRBD2	-	14	TGTGCCAGCAGCGCCGGGGGGAACACCTACGAGCAGTACTTC	CASSAGGNTYEQYF
TRBV5-4	TRBJ2-5	TRBD1	-	14	TGTGCCAGCAGCGGGACAGGTGGCCAAGAGACCCAGTACTTC	CASSGTGGQETQYF
TRBV19	TRBJ1-5	TRBD1	-	14	TGTGCCAGTAGCCCTGACAGGGATGGTCAGCCCCAGCATTTT	CASSPDRDGQPQHF
TRBV11-3	TRBJ1-2	TRBD1	-	13	TGTGCCAGCAGCTTGGGACAGGGAGGAGGCTACACCTTC	CASSLGQGGGYTF
TRBV25-1	TRBJ2-1	-	-	16	TGTGCCAGCAGTGAATTTAGACTAGCCGCTCAGGGGGAGCAGTTCTTC	CASSEFRLAAQGEQFF
TRBV5-4	TRBJ1-4	-	-	14	TGTGCCAGCAGCTTGGAGGGACTTAATGAAAAACTGTTTTTT	CASSLEGLNEKLFF
TRBV5-5	TRBJ2-5	-	-	15	TGTGCCAGCAGCTATTGGGGAGGAAAGGAAGAGACCCAGTACTTC	CASSYWGGKEETQYF
TRBV9	TRBJ1-4	-	-	15	TGTGCCAGCAGCGGGGAAGGGAGGCCTAATGAAAAACTGTTTTTT	CASSGEGRPNEKLFF
TRBV6-2/TRBV6-3	TRBJ2-3	-	-	17	TGTGCCAGCACCCCGTCCCACCCCGCTAACCCCACAGATACGCAGTATTTT	CASTPSHPANPTDTQYF
TRBV7-9	TRBJ2-1	TRBD2	-	19	TGTGCCAGCAGCTTAACACCGGGACTAGCGGGGGGTACGTACAATGAGCAGTTCTTC	CASSLTPGLAGGTYNEQFF
TRBV4-1	TRBJ2-5	-	-	19	TGCGCCAGCAGCCAAGATCTAGAGATAGCGGTCGCTTTTGGAGAGACCCAGTACTTC	CASSQDLEIAVAFGETQYF
TRBV7-3	TRBJ1-1	-	-	17	TGTGCCAGCAGCTTAATAGGAGGGCTTTTGGGCTACACTGAAGCTTTCTTT	CASSLIGGLLGYTEAFF
TRBV6-5	TRBJ1-2	-	-	11	TGTGCCACAGCGAGTGACTATGGCTACACCTTC	CATASDYGYTF